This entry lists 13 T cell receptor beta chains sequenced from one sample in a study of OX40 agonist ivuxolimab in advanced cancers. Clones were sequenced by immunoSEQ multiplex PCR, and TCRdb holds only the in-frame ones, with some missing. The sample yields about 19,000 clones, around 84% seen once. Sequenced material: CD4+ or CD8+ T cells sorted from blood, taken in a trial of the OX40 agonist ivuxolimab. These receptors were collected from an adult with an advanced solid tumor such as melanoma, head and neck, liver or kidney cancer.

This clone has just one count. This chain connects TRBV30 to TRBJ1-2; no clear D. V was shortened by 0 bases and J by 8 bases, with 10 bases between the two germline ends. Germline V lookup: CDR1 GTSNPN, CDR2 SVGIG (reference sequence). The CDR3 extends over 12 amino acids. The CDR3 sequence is CAWSVLGPGYTF. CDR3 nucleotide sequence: TGTGCCTGGAGTGTACTAGGGCCCGGCTACACCTTC.

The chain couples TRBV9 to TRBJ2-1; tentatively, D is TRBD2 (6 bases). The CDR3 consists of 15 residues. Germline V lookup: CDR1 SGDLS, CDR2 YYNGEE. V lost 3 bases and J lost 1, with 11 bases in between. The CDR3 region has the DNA TGTGCCAGCAGCGACGCTGCGGGGTCCTACAATGAGCAGTTCTTC. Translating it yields CASSDAAGSYNEQFF.

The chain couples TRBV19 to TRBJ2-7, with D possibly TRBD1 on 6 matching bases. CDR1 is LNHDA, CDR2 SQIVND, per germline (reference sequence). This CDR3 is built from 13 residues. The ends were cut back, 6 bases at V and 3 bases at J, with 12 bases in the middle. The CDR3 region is CASSRGPGYEQYF. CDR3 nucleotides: TGTGCCAGTAGCAGGGGCCCGGGCTACGAGCAGTACTTC.

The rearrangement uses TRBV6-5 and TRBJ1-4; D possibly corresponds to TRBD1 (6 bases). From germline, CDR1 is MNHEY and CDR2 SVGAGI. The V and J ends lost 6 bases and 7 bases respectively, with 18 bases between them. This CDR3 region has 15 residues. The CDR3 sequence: CASSPGGAGGEKLFF. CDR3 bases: TGTGCCAGCAGCCCCGGGGGGGCTGGGGGTGAAAAACTGTTTTTT.

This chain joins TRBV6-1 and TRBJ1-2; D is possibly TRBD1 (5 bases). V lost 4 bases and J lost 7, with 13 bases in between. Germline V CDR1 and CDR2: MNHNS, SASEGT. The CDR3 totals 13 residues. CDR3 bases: TGTGCCAGCAGTGCCGACTGGAGGGGTGGCTACACCTTC. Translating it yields CASSADWRGGYTF.

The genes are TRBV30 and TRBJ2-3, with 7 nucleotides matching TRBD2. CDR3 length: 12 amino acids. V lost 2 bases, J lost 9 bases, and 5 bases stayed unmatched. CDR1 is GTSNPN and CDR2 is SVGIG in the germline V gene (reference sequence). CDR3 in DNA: TGTGCCTGGAGTTCCGGGGGGATGACGCAGTATTTT. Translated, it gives CAWSSGGMTQYF.

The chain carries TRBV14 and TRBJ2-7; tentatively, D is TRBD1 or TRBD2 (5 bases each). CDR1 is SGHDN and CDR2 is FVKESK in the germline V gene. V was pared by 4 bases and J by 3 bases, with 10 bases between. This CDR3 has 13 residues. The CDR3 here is CASSPLGGYEQYF. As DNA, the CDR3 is TGTGCCAGCAGCCCCCTTGGGGGCTACGAGCAGTACTTC.

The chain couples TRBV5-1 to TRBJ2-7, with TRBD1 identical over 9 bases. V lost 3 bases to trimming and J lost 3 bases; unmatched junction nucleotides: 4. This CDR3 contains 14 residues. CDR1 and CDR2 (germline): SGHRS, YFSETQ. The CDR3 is CASSSGQGFYEQYF. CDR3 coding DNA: TGCGCCAGCAGCTCTGGACAGGGGTTCTACGAGCAGTACTTC.

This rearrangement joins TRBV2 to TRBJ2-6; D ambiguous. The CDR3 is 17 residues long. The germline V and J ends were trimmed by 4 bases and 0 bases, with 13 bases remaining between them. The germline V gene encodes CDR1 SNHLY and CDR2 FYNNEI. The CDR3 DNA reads TGTGCCAGCAGTGTAGGTCCCCAGACCTCTGGGGCCAACGTCCTGACTTTC. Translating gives CASSVGPQTSGANVLTF.

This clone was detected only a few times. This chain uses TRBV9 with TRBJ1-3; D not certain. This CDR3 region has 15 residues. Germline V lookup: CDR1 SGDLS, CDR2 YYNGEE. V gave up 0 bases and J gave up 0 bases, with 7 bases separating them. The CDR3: CASSVGPASGNTIYF. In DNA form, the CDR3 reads TGTGCCAGCAGCGTAGGTCCCGCCTCTGGAAACACCATATATTTT.

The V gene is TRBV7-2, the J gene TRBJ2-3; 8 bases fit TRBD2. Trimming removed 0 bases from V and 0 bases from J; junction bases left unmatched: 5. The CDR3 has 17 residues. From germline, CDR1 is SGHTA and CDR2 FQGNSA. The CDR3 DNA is TGTGCCAGCAGCTTAGCCTTAGCGGGGACTAGCACAGATACGCAGTATTTT. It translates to CASSLALAGTSTDTQYF.

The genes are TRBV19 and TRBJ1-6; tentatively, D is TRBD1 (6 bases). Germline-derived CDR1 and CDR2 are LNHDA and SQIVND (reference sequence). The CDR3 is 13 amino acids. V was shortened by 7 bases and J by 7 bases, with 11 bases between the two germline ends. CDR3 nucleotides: TGTGCCAGTACCAGGGGTTACAATTCACCCCTCCACTTT. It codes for CASTRGYNSPLHF.

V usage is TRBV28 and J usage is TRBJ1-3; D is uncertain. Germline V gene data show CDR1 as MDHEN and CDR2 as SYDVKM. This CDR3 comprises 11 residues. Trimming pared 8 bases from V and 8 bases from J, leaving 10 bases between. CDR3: CASGSMHTIYF. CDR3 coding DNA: TGTGCCAGCGGCTCCATGCACACCATATATTTT. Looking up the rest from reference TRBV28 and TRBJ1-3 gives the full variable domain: DVKVTQSSRYLVKRTGEKVFLECVQDMDHENMFWYRQDPGLGLRLIYFSYDVKMKEKGDIPEGYSVSREKKERFSLILESASTNQTSMYLCASGSMHTIYFGEGSWLTVV.